This TCR beta chain stems from a study of blood T cell repertoires in COVID-19. Study context: PBMCs, B-cell-depleted T cells, or T cells were the source of the cDNA or gDNA that made up the material.

As processed by the authors: How many nucleated cells were present was estimated from reference gene primer amplification. The assay was immunoSEQ multiplex PCR, and TCRdb's table has in-frame clones only and misses some. That table gives V, J and clone size, and the DNA gave D and trimming. The repertoire consists of a few hundred thousand clones, with 80% to 90% occurring once and the leading ten covering 1%. The CDR3 covers 13 residues. The germline CDR1 and CDR2 sequences are MNHEY and SMNVEV (reference sequence). The trim removed 5 bases at V and 8 bases at J, leaving 4 bases unmatched. This chain connects TRBV27 to TRBJ1-5; 9 bases map to TRBD1. Input material: peripheral blood. This receptor was identified in a man in his fifties or sixties with active or convalescent COVID-19. Here the CDR3 reads CASSPRTGEPQHF. The CDR3 region has the DNA TGTGCCAGCAGTCCCCGGACAGGGGAGCCCCAGCATTTT.